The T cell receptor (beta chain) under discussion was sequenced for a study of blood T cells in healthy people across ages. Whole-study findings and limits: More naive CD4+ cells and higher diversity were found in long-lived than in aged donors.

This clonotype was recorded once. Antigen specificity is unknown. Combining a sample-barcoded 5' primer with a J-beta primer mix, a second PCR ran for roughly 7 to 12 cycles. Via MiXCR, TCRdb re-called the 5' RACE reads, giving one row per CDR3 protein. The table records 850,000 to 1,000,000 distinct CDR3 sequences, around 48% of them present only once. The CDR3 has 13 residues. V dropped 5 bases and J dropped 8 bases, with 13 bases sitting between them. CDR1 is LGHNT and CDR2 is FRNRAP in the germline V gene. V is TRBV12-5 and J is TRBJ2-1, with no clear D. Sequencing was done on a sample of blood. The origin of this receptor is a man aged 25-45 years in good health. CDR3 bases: TGTGCTAGTGGTGTGGGCAGTAAGGATGAGCAGTTCTTC. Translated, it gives CASGVGSKDEQFF.